Listed here are 4 T cell receptor beta chains from one sample, sequenced in a study of cytotoxic CD8 clonotypes in ibrutinib-treated CLL. Sequenced by immunoSEQ multiplex PCR; TCRdb stores in-frame clones only, minus some. Among around 140,000 clones listed, around 84% were seen once. The source was PBMCs, collected after 36 months of ibrutinib treatment. The source is a human donor with chronic lymphocytic leukemia.

The chain joins TRBV5-1 to TRBJ2-3; the D is unclear. The CDR3 totals 16 residues. Germline values: CDR1 SGHRS, CDR2 YFSETQ. The V and J ends lost 2 bases and 0 bases respectively, with 13 bases between them. The CDR3 bases are TGCGCCAGCAGCTTAGGGCTTAGCCCAAGCACAGATACGCAGTATTTT. Amino acid sequence: CASSLGLSPSTDTQYF.

In this sample, this clone turned up a few times. The genes are TRBV11-2 and TRBJ1-3; no definite D call. The CDR3 sequence is 16 residues long. In germline, CDR1 is SGHAT, CDR2 FQNNGV. V lost 0 bases and J lost 2, with 11 bases in between. CDR3 amino acids: CASSLDRVTTGNTIYF. As DNA, the CDR3 is TGTGCCAGCAGCTTAGATCGAGTCACAACTGGAAACACCATATATTTT.

The DNA of the CDR3 is TGTGCCAGCAGCCAAGATCTCAGCGGGGAGCTGTTTTTT. Translated, it gives CASSQDLSGELFF. This sequence joins TRBV14 and TRBJ2-2; no firm D call. This CDR3 spans 13 amino acids. The germline V gene encodes CDR1 SGHDN and CDR2 FVKESK. Deletions cut 0 bases from V and 7 bases from J, with 6 bases between.

The J gene is TRBJ1-1, the V gene TRBV4-1, with D possibly matching TRBD1 (6 bases). Trimming left V 2 bases short and J 0 bases short, with 7 bases between. There are 14 residues in the CDR3. From germline, CDR1 is MGHRA and CDR2 YSYEKL. In DNA form, the CDR3 reads TGCGCCAGCAGCCAAACAGGGATGAACACTGAAGCTTTCTTT. The encoded protein is CASSQTGMNTEAFF.